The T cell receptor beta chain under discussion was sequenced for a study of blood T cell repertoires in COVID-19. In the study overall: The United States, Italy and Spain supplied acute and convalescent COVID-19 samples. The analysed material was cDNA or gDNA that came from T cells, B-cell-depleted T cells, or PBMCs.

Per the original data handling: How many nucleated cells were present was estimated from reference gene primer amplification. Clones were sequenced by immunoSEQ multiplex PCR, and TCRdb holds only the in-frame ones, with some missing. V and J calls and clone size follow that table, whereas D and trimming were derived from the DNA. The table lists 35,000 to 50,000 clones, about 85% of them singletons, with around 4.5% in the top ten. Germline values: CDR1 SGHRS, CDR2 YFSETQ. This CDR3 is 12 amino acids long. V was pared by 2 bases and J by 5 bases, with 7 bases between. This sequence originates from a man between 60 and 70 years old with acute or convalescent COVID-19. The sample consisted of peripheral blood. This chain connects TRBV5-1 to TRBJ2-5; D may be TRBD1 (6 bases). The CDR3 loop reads CASSFQGETQYF. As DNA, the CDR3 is TGCGCCAGCAGCTTCCAGGGGGAGACCCAGTACTTC. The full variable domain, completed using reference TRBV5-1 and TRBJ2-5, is KAGVTQTPRYLIKTRGQQVTLSCSPISGHRSVSWYQQTPGQGLQFLFEYFSETQRNKGNFPGRFSGRQFSNSRSEMNVSTLELGDSALYLCASSFQGETQYFGPGTRLLVL.